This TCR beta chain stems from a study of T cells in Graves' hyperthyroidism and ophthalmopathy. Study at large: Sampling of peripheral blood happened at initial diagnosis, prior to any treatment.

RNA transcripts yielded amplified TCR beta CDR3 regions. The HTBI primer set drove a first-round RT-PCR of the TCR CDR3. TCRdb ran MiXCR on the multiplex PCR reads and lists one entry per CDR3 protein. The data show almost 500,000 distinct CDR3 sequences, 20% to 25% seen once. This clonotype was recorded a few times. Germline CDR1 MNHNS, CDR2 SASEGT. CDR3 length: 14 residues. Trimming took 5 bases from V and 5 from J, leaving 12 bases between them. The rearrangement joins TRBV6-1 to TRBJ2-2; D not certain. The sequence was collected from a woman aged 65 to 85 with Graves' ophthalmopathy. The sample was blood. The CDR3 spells CASSFARPTGELFF. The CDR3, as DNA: TGTGCCAGCAGTTTCGCCAGACCTACCGGGGAGCTGTTTTTT.